This T cell receptor beta chain was profiled in a study of PD-1 blockade in classical Hodgkin lymphoma. Across the whole study: On a schedule of every 2 weeks, patients received nivolumab 3 mg/kg intravenously.

Produced via immunoSEQ multiplex PCR; TCRdb's table is partial and in-frame only. The data show fewer than 50,000 clones, around nine tenths seen once. Germline V lookup: CDR1 SEHNR, CDR2 FQNEAQ (reference sequence). Trimming took 3 bases from V and 3 from J; bases not matched to a gene: 8. The CDR3 extends over 15 amino acids. Points on this clone: What it recognizes is unknown.

Study-level points and caveats: Patients with a complete response exhibited baseline diversity comparable to newly diagnosed patients. Exclusion was applied to patients who started nivolumab under 1 year after ASCT. While CD8+ TCR diversity did not rise significantly by C4D1, CD4+ TCR diversity did.

No patient escaped relapse after autologous stem cell transplantation, and brentuximab vedotin exposure varied. This clonotype was obtained from a human donor with classical Hodgkin lymphoma. Material: peripheral blood mononuclear cells (PBMCs), obtained at baseline. The chain links TRBV7-9 to TRBJ2-7, with 7 bases lining up with TRBD2. CDR3 protein: CASSFGGDSHYEQYF. In DNA, the CDR3 is TGTGCCAGCAGCTTTGGGGGGGACTCCCACTACGAGCAGTACTTC.